This T cell receptor (beta chain) originates from a study of shared clonotypes between healthy human individuals. Study conclusions and caveats: With few donors, the genetic and exposure-history diversity represented was limited. Generation probabilities of non-shared clonotypes were lower (relative to those shared by all four donors). For sorted subsets, rarefaction showed incomplete sequencing despite large depth.

TCRdb's table, derived via immunoSEQ multiplex PCR, lists solely in-frame clones and lacks some. The sample lists about 2.4 million clones, over 85% occurring once. Investigators divided CD4+ cells into CD45RA+ naive and CD45RA-negative memory subsets. Comment on this clone: Its antigen is undetermined.

The receptor comes from a man between 18 and 35 years old in good health. Sequencing used naive CD4+ T cells sorted from blood. Subset described: CD45RA+ positively selected.

As DNA, the CDR3 is TGTGCCAGTAGTAGCGGGGGAACCATCACCGGGGAGCTGTTTTTT. This encodes CASSSGGTITGELFF. The V and J genes are TRBV28 and TRBJ2-2, with 9 bases matching TRBD2. Trimming cost V 9 bases and J 4 bases; bases outside gene matches: 9. Germline-derived CDR1 and CDR2 are MDHEN and SYDVKM. The CDR3 has 15 amino acids.